Listed below are T cell receptor beta chains from one sample, sequenced in a study of blood T cell repertoires in COVID-19. TCRdb keeps only in-frame clones here, not all; method: immunoSEQ multiplex PCR. The sample records 78,000 or so clones, 65% to 90% being singletons. Sequencing was performed on peripheral blood. The receptor set was obtained from a woman aged 55-75 years with acute or convalescent COVID-19. CDR3s include the opening cysteine and the closing phenylalanine or tryptophan. The order of the fields is V gene, D gene, CDR3 length, clone size, J gene, CDR3 protein, CDR3 DNA. The D gene is left open where the match is weak. Clone size appears in some rows only: once, few, many, or a class for an expanded clone.

V gene: TRBV19
D gene: .
CDR3 length: 13
clone size: .
J gene: TRBJ1-2
CDR3 protein: CASSEAGDYGYTF
CDR3 DNA: TGTGCCAGTAGTGAGGCGGGAGACTATGGCTACACCTTC

V gene: TRBV9
D gene: TRBD1
CDR3 length: 15
clone size: once
J gene: TRBJ1-1
CDR3 protein: CASSVVGQGNTEAFF
CDR3 DNA: TGTGCCAGCAGCGTAGTGGGACAGGGGAACACTGAAGCTTTCTTT

V gene: TRBV24-1
D gene: .
CDR3 length: 15
clone size: once
J gene: TRBJ2-1
CDR3 protein: CATSAAFGSYNEQFF
CDR3 DNA: TGTGCCACCAGTGCGGCGTTTGGGAGCTACAATGAGCAGTTCTTC

V gene: TRBV3-1/TRBV3-2
D gene: .
CDR3 length: 16
clone size: .
J gene: TRBJ1-1
CDR3 protein: CASSQVPQGRNTEAFF
CDR3 DNA: TGTGCCAGCAGCCAAGTACCACAGGGTCGGAACACTGAAGCTTTCTTT

V gene: TRBV29-1
D gene: .
CDR3 length: 13
clone size: .
J gene: TRBJ1-2
CDR3 protein: CSALGGGNYGYTF
CDR3 DNA: TGCAGCGCCCTCGGCGGGGGGAACTATGGCTACACCTTC

V gene: TRBV3-1/TRBV3-2
D gene: .
CDR3 length: 13
clone size: .
J gene: TRBJ1-1
CDR3 protein: CASSQVVNTEAFF
CDR3 DNA: TGTGCCAGCAGCCAAGTAGTGAACACTGAAGCTTTCTTT

V gene: TRBV11-2
D gene: .
CDR3 length: 14
clone size: .
J gene: TRBJ2-3
CDR3 protein: CASSLVSSTDTQYF
CDR3 DNA: TGTGCCAGCAGCTTAGTGTCTAGCACAGATACGCAGTATTTT

V gene: TRBV5-4
D gene: .
CDR3 length: 15
clone size: .
J gene: TRBJ1-2
CDR3 protein: CASSPLRQGNYGYTF
CDR3 DNA: TGTGCCAGCAGCCCTCTTAGGCAGGGTAACTATGGCTACACCTTC

V gene: TRBV5-1
D gene: TRBD2
CDR3 length: 15
clone size: .
J gene: TRBJ2-2
CDR3 protein: CASSLLAGGQGELFF
CDR3 DNA: TGCGCCAGCAGCTTGTTGGCGGGGGGTCAAGGGGAGCTGTTTTTT

V gene: TRBV4-1
D gene: TRBD1
CDR3 length: 20
clone size: .
J gene: TRBJ1-3
CDR3 protein: CASSRSLDRGGLSSGNTIYF
CDR3 DNA: TGCGCCAGCAGCCGCTCGCTGGACCGAGGGGGCCTTAGCTCTGGAAACACCATATATTTT

V gene: TRBV7-2
D gene: TRBD2
CDR3 length: 17
clone size: .
J gene: TRBJ2-3
CDR3 protein: CASSFGTSGGARDTQYF
CDR3 DNA: TGTGCCAGCAGCTTCGGGACTAGCGGGGGGGCCAGAGATACGCAGTATTTT

V gene: TRBV3-1/TRBV3-2
D gene: .
CDR3 length: 15
clone size: .
J gene: TRBJ1-4
CDR3 protein: CASSQGGPSNEKLFF
CDR3 DNA: TGTGCCAGCAGCCAAGGTGGCCCCAGTAATGAAAAACTGTTTTTT

V gene: TRBV6-5
D gene: .
CDR3 length: 13
clone size: .
J gene: TRBJ1-1
CDR3 protein: CASSTQGGGEAFF
CDR3 DNA: TGTGCCAGCAGTACACAGGGCGGTGGTGAAGCTTTCTTT

V gene: TRBV9
D gene: TRBD1
CDR3 length: 15
clone size: .
J gene: TRBJ2-7
CDR3 protein: CASSVDPTGGDEQYF
CDR3 DNA: TGTGCCAGCAGCGTAGATCCGACAGGGGGCGACGAGCAGTACTTC

V gene: TRBV11-2
D gene: TRBD1
CDR3 length: 15
clone size: .
J gene: TRBJ1-1
CDR3 protein: CASSLDPTGYTEAFF
CDR3 DNA: TGTGCCAGCAGCTTAGATCCGACAGGGTACACTGAAGCTTTCTTT

V gene: TRBV11-2
D gene: TRBD1
CDR3 length: 14
clone size: .
J gene: TRBJ2-1
CDR3 protein: CASSPEGAPSEQFF
CDR3 DNA: TGTGCCAGCAGCCCCGAGGGGGCCCCAAGTGAGCAGTTCTTC

V gene: TRBV11-2
D gene: TRBD1
CDR3 length: 15
clone size: .
J gene: TRBJ2-7
CDR3 protein: CASSFAGGTSYEQYF
CDR3 DNA: TGTGCCAGCAGCTTCGCAGGGGGTACTTCCTACGAGCAGTACTTC

V gene: TRBV6-6
D gene: TRBD1
CDR3 length: 14
clone size: .
J gene: TRBJ1-5
CDR3 protein: CASSSTGGGQPQHF
CDR3 DNA: TGTGCCAGCAGTAGTACAGGGGGAGGACAGCCCCAGCATTTT

V gene: TRBV6-1
D gene: .
CDR3 length: 14
clone size: few
J gene: TRBJ1-1
CDR3 protein: CASSEAGRNTEAFF
CDR3 DNA: TGTGCCAGCAGTGAAGCTGGGAGGAACACTGAAGCTTTCTTT

V gene: TRBV6-5
D gene: TRBD1
CDR3 length: 14
clone size: many
J gene: TRBJ1-2
CDR3 protein: CASSSTGGSRGYTF
CDR3 DNA: TGTGCCAGCAGTTCGACAGGGGGGTCACGGGGCTACACCTTC

V gene: TRBV11-2
D gene: TRBD2
CDR3 length: 14
clone size: .
J gene: TRBJ2-1
CDR3 protein: CASSFGLAENEQFF
CDR3 DNA: TGTGCCAGCAGCTTTGGGCTAGCGGAAAATGAGCAGTTCTTC

V gene: TRBV14
D gene: TRBD1
CDR3 length: 16
clone size: .
J gene: TRBJ2-7
CDR3 protein: CASSPRGQGRDYEQYF
CDR3 DNA: TGTGCCAGCAGCCCTAGGGGGCAGGGAAGGGACTACGAGCAGTACTTC

V gene: TRBV6-5
D gene: .
CDR3 length: 16
clone size: .
J gene: TRBJ1-3
CDR3 protein: CASSYGSGASGNTIYF
CDR3 DNA: TGTGCCAGCAGTTACGGGTCAGGCGCATCTGGAAACACCATATATTTT

V gene: TRBV21-1
D gene: .
CDR3 length: 15
clone size: once
J gene: TRBJ1-5
CDR3 protein: CASSKGGGVEQPQHF
CDR3 DNA: TGTGCCAGCAGCAAAGGGGGGGGAGTGGAGCAGCCCCAGCATTTT

V gene: TRBV12-3/TRBV12-4
D gene: .
CDR3 length: 13
clone size: .
J gene: TRBJ2-7
CDR3 protein: CASTLGVGIEQYF
CDR3 DNA: TGTGCCAGCACCCTCGGGGTGGGGATCGAGCAGTACTTC

V gene: TRBV18
D gene: TRBD1
CDR3 length: 14
clone size: .
J gene: TRBJ1-2
CDR3 protein: CASSPTGQGFGYTF
CDR3 DNA: TGTGCCAGCTCACCCACCGGACAGGGCTTTGGCTACACCTTC

V gene: TRBV5-1
D gene: .
CDR3 length: 11
clone size: .
J gene: TRBJ2-3
CDR3 protein: CASSLTDTQYF
CDR3 DNA: TGCGCCAGCAGCCTCACAGATACGCAGTATTTT

V gene: TRBV11-2
D gene: .
CDR3 length: 15
clone size: few
J gene: TRBJ1-1
CDR3 protein: CASSLEPGQNTEAFF
CDR3 DNA: TGTGCCAGCAGCTTAGAGCCAGGACAAAACACTGAAGCTTTCTTT

V gene: TRBV15
D gene: TRBD1
CDR3 length: 15
clone size: .
J gene: TRBJ1-1
CDR3 protein: CATSSRQGLNTEAFF
CDR3 DNA: TGTGCCACCAGCAGTAGACAGGGGCTGAACACTGAAGCTTTCTTT

V gene: TRBV7-9
D gene: .
CDR3 length: 15
clone size: few
J gene: TRBJ1-1
CDR3 protein: CASSLGRGALAEAFF
CDR3 DNA: TGTGCCAGCAGCTTAGGTCGGGGGGCTCTCGCTGAAGCTTTCTTT

V gene: TRBV9
D gene: TRBD1
CDR3 length: 17
clone size: .
J gene: TRBJ1-2
CDR3 protein: CASSVDGTGGSLGGYTF
CDR3 DNA: TGTGCCAGCAGCGTAGATGGGACAGGGGGATCTTTAGGTGGCTACACCTTC

V gene: TRBV3-1/TRBV3-2
D gene: TRBD1
CDR3 length: 13
clone size: .
J gene: TRBJ1-2
CDR3 protein: CASSPGQFYGYTF
CDR3 DNA: TGTGCCAGCAGCCCGGGACAGTTCTATGGCTACACCTTC

V gene: TRBV23-1
D gene: TRBD1
CDR3 length: 16
clone size: .
J gene: TRBJ1-5
CDR3 protein: CASSQPGQGANQPQHF
CDR3 DNA: TGCGCCAGCAGTCAACCGGGACAGGGGGCAAATCAGCCCCAGCATTTT

V gene: TRBV7-9
D gene: TRBD1
CDR3 length: 13
clone size: few
J gene: TRBJ2-7
CDR3 protein: CASSVGQYYEQYF
CDR3 DNA: TGTGCCAGCAGCGTGGGACAGTACTACGAGCAGTACTTC

V gene: TRBV19
D gene: TRBD1
CDR3 length: 17
clone size: .
J gene: TRBJ1-2
CDR3 protein: CASSTNSPGQGNNGYTF
CDR3 DNA: TGTGCCAGTAGTACCAACTCACCGGGACAGGGGAATAATGGCTACACCTTC

V gene: TRBV27
D gene: .
CDR3 length: 14
clone size: .
J gene: TRBJ2-6
CDR3 protein: CASSLAAGANVLTF
CDR3 DNA: TGTGCCAGCAGTTTGGCTGCTGGGGCCAACGTCCTGACTTTC

V gene: TRBV18
D gene: .
CDR3 length: 15
clone size: .
J gene: TRBJ1-1
CDR3 protein: CASSPEGFASGEAFF
CDR3 DNA: TGTGCCAGCTCACCTGAGGGATTCGCCTCGGGTGAAGCTTTCTTT

V gene: TRBV19
D gene: .
CDR3 length: 14
clone size: .
J gene: TRBJ1-4
CDR3 protein: CASSTAGKTEKLFF
CDR3 DNA: TGTGCCAGTAGTACGGCAGGGAAAACTGAAAAACTGTTTTTT

V gene: TRBV2
D gene: .
CDR3 length: 13
clone size: .
J gene: TRBJ1-6
CDR3 protein: CASSPLDTSPLHF
CDR3 DNA: TGTGCCAGCAGTCCTCTCGACACTTCACCCCTCCACTTT

V gene: TRBV3-1/TRBV3-2
D gene: TRBD1
CDR3 length: 17
clone size: once
J gene: TRBJ2-2
CDR3 protein: CASSQEVEDRGTGELFF
CDR3 DNA: TGTGCCAGCAGCCAAGAGGTCGAGGACAGGGGCACCGGGGAGCTGTTTTTT

V gene: TRBV19
D gene: TRBD1
CDR3 length: 13
clone size: once
J gene: TRBJ2-1
CDR3 protein: CASTRGQGNEQFF
CDR3 DNA: TGTGCCAGTACTCGGGGACAGGGGAATGAGCAGTTCTTC

V gene: TRBV7-3
D gene: TRBD2
CDR3 length: 14
clone size: .
J gene: TRBJ2-7
CDR3 protein: CASSPSGGAYEQYF
CDR3 DNA: TGTGCCAGCAGCCCAAGCGGGGGGGCGTACGAGCAGTACTTC

V gene: TRBV6-1
D gene: .
CDR3 length: 14
clone size: few
J gene: TRBJ1-2
CDR3 protein: CASSEDIRSYGYTF
CDR3 DNA: TGTGCCAGCAGTGAAGACATCAGATCCTATGGCTACACCTTC

V gene: TRBV7-8
D gene: .
CDR3 length: 16
clone size: few
J gene: TRBJ1-6
CDR3 protein: CASSLAGGSYNSPLHF
CDR3 DNA: TGTGCCAGCAGCTTAGCAGGGGGCTCCTATAATTCACCCCTCCACTTT

V gene: TRBV6-1
D gene: TRBD1
CDR3 length: 15
clone size: .
J gene: TRBJ1-6
CDR3 protein: CASSEAPQGASPLHF
CDR3 DNA: TGTGCCAGCAGTGAAGCGCCCCAGGGGGCTTCACCCCTCCACTTT

V gene: TRBV9
D gene: .
CDR3 length: 16
clone size: .
J gene: TRBJ2-1
CDR3 protein: CASSVGDSTYYNEQFF
CDR3 DNA: TGTGCCAGCAGCGTAGGCGACAGCACGTATTACAATGAGCAGTTCTTC

V gene: TRBV19
D gene: TRBD1
CDR3 length: 15
clone size: few
J gene: TRBJ2-7
CDR3 protein: CASSTGTGGGLKQYF
CDR3 DNA: TGTGCCAGTAGTACAGGGACAGGGGGCGGTCTCAAGCAGTACTTC

V gene: TRBV19
D gene: .
CDR3 length: 13
clone size: .
J gene: TRBJ1-6
CDR3 protein: CASSRQSNSPLHF
CDR3 DNA: TGTGCCAGTAGTCGACAGAGTAATTCACCCCTCCACTTT

V gene: TRBV19
D gene: .
CDR3 length: 15
clone size: .
J gene: TRBJ1-5
CDR3 protein: CASSETGISNQPQHF
CDR3 DNA: TGTGCCAGTAGTGAAACAGGGATTAGCAATCAGCCCCAGCATTTT

V gene: TRBV30
D gene: .
CDR3 length: 13
clone size: .
J gene: TRBJ1-6
CDR3 protein: CAWCAGNNSPLHF
CDR3 DNA: TGTGCCTGGTGTGCGGGGAACAATTCACCCCTCCACTTT

V gene: TRBV5-1
D gene: TRBD2
CDR3 length: 15
clone size: .
J gene: TRBJ2-5
CDR3 protein: CASSLAPGGRETQYF
CDR3 DNA: TGCGCCAGCAGCTTGGCTCCGGGGGGGCGGGAGACCCAGTACTTC

V gene: TRBV6-5
D gene: .
CDR3 length: 13
clone size: .
J gene: TRBJ2-1
CDR3 protein: CASSQGRGVEQFF
CDR3 DNA: TGTGCCAGCAGCCAAGGCAGGGGCGTTGAGCAGTTCTTC

V gene: TRBV6-6
D gene: .
CDR3 length: 15
clone size: once
J gene: TRBJ1-5
CDR3 protein: CASTLRGALDQPQHF
CDR3 DNA: TGTGCCAGCACCCTCCGGGGGGCCCTTGATCAGCCCCAGCATTTT

V gene: TRBV3-1/TRBV3-2
D gene: .
CDR3 length: 11
clone size: .
J gene: TRBJ2-3
CDR3 protein: CASLGVDTQYF
CDR3 DNA: TGTGCCAGCCTCGGGGTAGATACGCAGTATTTT

V gene: TRBV29-1
D gene: TRBD2
CDR3 length: 14
clone size: .
J gene: TRBJ2-7
CDR3 protein: CSVTGTSGSYEQYF
CDR3 DNA: TGCAGCGTCACCGGGACTAGCGGCTCCTACGAGCAGTACTTC

V gene: TRBV1
D gene: .
CDR3 length: 13
clone size: .
J gene: TRBJ1-1
CDR3 protein: CTSSQEGSTEAFF
CDR3 DNA: TGCACCAGCAGCCAGGAGGGATCCACTGAAGCTTTCTTT

V gene: TRBV5-1
D gene: TRBD1
CDR3 length: 16
clone size: .
J gene: TRBJ2-7
CDR3 protein: CASSPQPGTGAYEQYF
CDR3 DNA: TGCGCCAGCAGCCCCCAACCCGGGACAGGGGCTTACGAGCAGTACTTC

V gene: TRBV10-3
D gene: .
CDR3 length: 14
clone size: .
J gene: TRBJ1-4
CDR3 protein: CAISEPGSEEKLFF
CDR3 DNA: TGTGCCATCAGTGAGCCCGGGTCGGAGGAAAAACTGTTTTTT

V gene: TRBV5-5
D gene: TRBD1
CDR3 length: 14
clone size: .
J gene: TRBJ1-5
CDR3 protein: CASSLGRGKQPQHF
CDR3 DNA: TGTGCCAGCAGCTTGGGCAGGGGGAAGCAGCCCCAGCATTTT